The clone carrying this T cell receptor beta chain has only a few counts. The data derive from a study of Graves' ophthalmopathy and Graves' hyperthyroidism. RNA transcripts provided the template for amplifying TCR beta CDR3 regions. An initial RT-PCR round employing HTBI primers preceded a second-round multiplex PCR. Using its own MiXCR run on the multiplex PCR reads, TCRdb lists one record per CDR3 protein. The sample shows over 650,000 distinct CDR3 sequences, about two fifths of them seen only once. Germline V gene data show CDR1 as SGHAT and CDR2 as FQNNGV. Trimming took off 2 bases at V and 0 bases at J, with 7 bases between the two ends. This CDR3 has 14 residues.

The sequence derives from an adult man with Graves' ophthalmopathy. The V call is TRBV11-2, the J call TRBJ2-5; D is unclear. The specimen was peripheral blood. The CDR3 DNA reads TGTGCCAGCAGCTTAAGGGAAAACCAAGAGACCCAGTACTTC. Protein product: CASSLRENQETQYF.